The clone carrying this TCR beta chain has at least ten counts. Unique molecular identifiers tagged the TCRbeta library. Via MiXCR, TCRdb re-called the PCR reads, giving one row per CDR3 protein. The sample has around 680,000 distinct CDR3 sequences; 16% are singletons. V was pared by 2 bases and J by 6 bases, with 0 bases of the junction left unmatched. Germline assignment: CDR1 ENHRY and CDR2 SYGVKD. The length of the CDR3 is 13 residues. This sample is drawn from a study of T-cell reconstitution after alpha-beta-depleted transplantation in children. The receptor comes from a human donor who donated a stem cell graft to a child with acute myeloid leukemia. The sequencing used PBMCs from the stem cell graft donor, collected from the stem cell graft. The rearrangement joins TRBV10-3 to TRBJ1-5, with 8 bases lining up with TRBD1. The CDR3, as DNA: TGTGCCATCAGTGAGACAGGGGGTCAGCCCCAGCATTTT. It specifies CAISETGGQPQHF.